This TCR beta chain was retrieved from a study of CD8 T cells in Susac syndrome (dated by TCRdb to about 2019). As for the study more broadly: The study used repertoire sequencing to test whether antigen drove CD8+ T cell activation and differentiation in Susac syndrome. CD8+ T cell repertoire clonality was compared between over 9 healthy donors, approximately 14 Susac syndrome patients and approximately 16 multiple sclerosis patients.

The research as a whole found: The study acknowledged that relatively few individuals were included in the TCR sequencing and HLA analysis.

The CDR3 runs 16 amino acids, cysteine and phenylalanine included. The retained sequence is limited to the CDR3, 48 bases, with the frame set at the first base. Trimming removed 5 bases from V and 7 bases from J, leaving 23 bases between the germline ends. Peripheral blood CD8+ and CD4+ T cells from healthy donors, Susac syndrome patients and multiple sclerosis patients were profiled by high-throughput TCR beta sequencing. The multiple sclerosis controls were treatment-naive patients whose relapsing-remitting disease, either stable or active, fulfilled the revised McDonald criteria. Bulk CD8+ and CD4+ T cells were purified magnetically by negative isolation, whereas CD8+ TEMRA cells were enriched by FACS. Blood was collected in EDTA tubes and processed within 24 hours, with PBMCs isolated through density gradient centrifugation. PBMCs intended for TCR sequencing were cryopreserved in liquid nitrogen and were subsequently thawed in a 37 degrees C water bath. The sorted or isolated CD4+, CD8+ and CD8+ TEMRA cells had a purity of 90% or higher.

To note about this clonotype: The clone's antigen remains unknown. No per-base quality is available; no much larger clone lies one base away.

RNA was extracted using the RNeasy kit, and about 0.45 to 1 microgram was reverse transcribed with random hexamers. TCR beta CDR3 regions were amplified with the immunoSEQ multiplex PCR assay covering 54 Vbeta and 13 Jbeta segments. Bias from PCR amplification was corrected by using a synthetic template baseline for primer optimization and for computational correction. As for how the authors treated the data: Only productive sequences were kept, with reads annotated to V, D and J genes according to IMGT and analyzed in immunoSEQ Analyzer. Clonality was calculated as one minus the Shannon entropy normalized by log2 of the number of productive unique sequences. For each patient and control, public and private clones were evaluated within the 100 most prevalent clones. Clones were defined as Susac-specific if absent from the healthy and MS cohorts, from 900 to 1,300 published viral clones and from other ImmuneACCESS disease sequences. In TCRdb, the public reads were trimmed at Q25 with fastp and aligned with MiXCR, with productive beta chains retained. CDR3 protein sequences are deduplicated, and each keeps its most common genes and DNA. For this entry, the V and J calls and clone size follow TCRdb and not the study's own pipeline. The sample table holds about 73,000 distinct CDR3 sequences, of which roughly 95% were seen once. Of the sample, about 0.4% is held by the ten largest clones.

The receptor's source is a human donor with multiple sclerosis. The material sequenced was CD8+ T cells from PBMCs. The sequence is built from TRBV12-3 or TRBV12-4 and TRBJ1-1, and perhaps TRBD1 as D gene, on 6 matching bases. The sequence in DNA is TGTGCCAGCAGTCAAACTGTAGGGGGGCCTTATAGTGAAGCTTTCTTT. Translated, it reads CASSQTVGGPYSEAFF.